Sequencing of this TCR beta chain was carried out in a study of PD-1 blockade in mismatch repair-deficient tumors. General study points: Rapid post-treatment expansion, then contraction, generally preceding radiologic response, marked tumor-resident clones.

TCRdb's table, derived via immunoSEQ multiplex PCR, lists solely in-frame clones and lacks some. The sample consists of 40,000 to 65,000 clones, approximately 84% of them appearing once. Notes on this clone: Its antigen is not known.

J was trimmed by 4 bases and V by 5 bases; bases with no gene match: 6. Per germline, CDR1 LNHDA and CDR2 SQIVND (reference sequence). The length of the CDR3 is 15 residues. All patients were mismatch repair deficient, assessed by either PCR or immunohistochemistry. Three pembrolizumab responders had their TCRs sequenced. The V call is TRBV19, the J call TRBJ2-1, with 9 bases aligning to TRBD2. The source is an adult with mismatch repair-deficient cancer. The source material was peripheral blood, sampled approximately 18 weeks after starting pembrolizumab. The CDR3 sequence is CASSSSGMGYNEQFF. Written as DNA, the CDR3 is TGTGCCAGTAGTTCTAGCGGGATGGGGTACAATGAGCAGTTCTTC.